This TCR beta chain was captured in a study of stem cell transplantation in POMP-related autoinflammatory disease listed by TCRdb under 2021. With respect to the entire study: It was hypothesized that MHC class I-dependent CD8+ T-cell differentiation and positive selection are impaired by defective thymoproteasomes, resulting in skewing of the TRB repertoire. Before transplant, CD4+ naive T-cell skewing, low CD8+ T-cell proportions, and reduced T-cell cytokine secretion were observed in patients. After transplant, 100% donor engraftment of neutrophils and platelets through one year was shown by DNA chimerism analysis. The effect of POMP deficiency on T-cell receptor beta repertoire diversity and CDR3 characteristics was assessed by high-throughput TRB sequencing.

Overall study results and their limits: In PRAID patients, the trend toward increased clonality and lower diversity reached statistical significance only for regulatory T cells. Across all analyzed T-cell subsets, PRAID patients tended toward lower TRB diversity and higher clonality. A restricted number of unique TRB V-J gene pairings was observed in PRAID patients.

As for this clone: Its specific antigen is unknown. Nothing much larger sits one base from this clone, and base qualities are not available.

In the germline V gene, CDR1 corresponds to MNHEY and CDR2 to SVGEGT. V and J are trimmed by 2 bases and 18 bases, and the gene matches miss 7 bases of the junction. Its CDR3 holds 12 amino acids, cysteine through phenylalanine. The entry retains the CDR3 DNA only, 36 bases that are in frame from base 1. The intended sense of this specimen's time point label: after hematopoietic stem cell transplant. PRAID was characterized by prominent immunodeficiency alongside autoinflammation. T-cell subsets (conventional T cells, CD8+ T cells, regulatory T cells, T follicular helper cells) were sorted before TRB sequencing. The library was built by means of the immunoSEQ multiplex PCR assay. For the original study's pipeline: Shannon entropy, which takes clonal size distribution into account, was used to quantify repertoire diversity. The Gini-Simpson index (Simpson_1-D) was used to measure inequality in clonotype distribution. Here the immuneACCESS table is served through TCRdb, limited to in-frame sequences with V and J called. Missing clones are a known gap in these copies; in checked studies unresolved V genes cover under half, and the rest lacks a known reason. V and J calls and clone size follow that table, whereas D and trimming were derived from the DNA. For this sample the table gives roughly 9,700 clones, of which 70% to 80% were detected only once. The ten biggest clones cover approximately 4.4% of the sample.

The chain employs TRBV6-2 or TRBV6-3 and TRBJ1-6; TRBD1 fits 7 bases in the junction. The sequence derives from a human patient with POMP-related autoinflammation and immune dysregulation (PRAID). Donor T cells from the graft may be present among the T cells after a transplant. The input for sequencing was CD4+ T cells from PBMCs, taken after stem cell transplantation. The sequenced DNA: TGTGCCAGCAGTTACAGGGACAGCCGTCGCCACTTT. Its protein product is CASSYRDSRRHF.